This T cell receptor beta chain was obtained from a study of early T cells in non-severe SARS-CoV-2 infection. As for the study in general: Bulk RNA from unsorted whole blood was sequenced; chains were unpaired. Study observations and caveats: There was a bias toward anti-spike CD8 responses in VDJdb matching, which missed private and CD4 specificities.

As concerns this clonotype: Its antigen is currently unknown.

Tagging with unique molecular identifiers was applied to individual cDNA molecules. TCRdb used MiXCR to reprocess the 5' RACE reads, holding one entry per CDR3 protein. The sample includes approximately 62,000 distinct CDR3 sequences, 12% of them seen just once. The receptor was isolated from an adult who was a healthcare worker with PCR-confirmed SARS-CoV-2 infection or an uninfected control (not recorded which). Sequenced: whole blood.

The CDR3 protein is CASSQTGRTIRPQHF. The CDR3 DNA follows: TGTGCCAGCTCCCAAACAGGGCGCACGATTCGGCCCCAGCATTTT. This chain connects TRBV18 to TRBJ1-5; D may be TRBD1 (6 bases). The germline V gene encodes CDR1 KGHSH and CDR2 LQKENI. This CDR3 region has 15 residues. Trimming took 6 bases from V and 9 from J, leaving 21 bases between them.